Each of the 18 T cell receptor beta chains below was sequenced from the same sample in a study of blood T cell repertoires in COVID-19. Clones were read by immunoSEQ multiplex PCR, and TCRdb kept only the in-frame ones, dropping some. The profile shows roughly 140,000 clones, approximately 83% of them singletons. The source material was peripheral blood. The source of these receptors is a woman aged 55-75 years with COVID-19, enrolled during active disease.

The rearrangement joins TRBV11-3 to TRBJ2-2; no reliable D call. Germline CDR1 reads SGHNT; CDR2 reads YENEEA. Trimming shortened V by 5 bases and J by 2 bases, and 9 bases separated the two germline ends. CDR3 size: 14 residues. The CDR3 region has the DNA TGTGCCAGCAGCAAGGAACTAAACACCGGGGAGCTGTTTTTT. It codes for CASSKELNTGELFF.

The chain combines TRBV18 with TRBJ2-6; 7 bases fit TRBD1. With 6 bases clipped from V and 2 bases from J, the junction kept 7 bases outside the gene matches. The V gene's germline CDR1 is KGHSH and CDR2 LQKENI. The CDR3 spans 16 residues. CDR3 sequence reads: CASSQGQTTGANVLTF. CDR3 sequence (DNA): TGTGCCAGCTCCCAGGGACAGACAACTGGGGCCAACGTCCTGACTTTC.

CDR3 DNA: TGTGCCAGCAGCCAAGAAACAGGGTGGGCCGGGGCCAACGTCCTGACTTTC. It specifies CASSQETGWAGANVLTF. This sequence joins TRBV4-2 and TRBJ2-6, with D maybe TRBD1 (6 bases). The length of the CDR3 is 17 residues. V dropped 0 bases and J dropped 4 bases, with 13 bases sitting between them. Germline V CDR1 and CDR2: LGHNA, YNFKEQ.

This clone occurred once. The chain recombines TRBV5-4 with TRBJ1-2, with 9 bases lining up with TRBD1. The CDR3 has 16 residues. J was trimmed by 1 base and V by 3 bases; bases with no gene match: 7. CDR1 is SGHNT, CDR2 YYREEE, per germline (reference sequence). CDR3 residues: CASSSLKDRGNYGYTF. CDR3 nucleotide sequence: TGTGCCAGCAGCTCTCTAAAGGACAGGGGTAACTATGGCTACACCTTC.

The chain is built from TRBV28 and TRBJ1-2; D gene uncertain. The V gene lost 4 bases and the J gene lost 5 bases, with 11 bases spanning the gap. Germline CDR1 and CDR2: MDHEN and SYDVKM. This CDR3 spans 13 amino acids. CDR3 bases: TGTGCCAGCAGTTCGACTCCTGCATATGGCTACACCTTC. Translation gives CASSSTPAYGYTF.

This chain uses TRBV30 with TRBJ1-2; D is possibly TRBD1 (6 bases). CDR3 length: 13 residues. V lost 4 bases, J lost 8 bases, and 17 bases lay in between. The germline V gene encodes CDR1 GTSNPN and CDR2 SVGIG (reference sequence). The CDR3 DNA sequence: TGTGCCTGGACACCAACAGGGAGAGGAGGCTACACCTTC. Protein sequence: CAWTPTGRGGYTF.

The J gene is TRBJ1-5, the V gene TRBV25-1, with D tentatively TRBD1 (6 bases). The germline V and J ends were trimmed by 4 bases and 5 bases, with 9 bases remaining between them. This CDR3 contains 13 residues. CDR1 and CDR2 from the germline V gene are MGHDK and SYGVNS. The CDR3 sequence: CASSATGHQPQHF. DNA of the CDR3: TGTGCCAGCAGTGCCACAGGGCATCAGCCCCAGCATTTT.

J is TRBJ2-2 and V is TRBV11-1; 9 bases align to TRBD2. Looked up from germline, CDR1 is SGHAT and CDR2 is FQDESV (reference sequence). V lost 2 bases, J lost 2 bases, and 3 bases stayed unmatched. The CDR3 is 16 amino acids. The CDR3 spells CASSLRGGANTGELFF. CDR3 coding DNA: TGTGCCAGCAGCTTACGCGGGGGGGCCAACACCGGGGAGCTGTTTTTT.

The CDR3 loop is CATSSAIGDIQYF. For the CDR3, the DNA is TGCGCCACCTCGTCCGCGATCGGTGACATTCAGTACTTC. The chain carries TRBV5-1 and TRBJ2-4, with D unresolved. The V end lost 9 bases, the J end lost 8 bases, and 18 bases lay between the germline ends. The CDR3 runs to 13 residues. Germline V gene lookup returns CDR1 SGHRS and CDR2 YFSETQ. The whole variable domain, remainder taken from reference TRBV5-1 and TRBJ2-4, is KAGVTQTPRYLIKTRGQQVTLSCSPISGHRSVSWYQQTPGQGLQFLFEYFSETQRNKGNFPGRFSGRQFSNSRSEMNVSTLELGDSALYLCATSSAIGDIQYFGAGTRLSVL.

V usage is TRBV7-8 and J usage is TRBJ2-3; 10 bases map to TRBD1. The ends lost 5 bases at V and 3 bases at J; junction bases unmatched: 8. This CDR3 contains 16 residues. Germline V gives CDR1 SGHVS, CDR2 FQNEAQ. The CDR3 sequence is CASSRPGQGLTDTQYF. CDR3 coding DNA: TGTGCCAGCAGCCGACCGGGACAGGGGTTGACAGATACGCAGTATTTT. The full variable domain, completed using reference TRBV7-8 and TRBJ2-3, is GAGVSQSPRYKVAKRGQDVALRCDPISGHVSLFWYQQALGQGPEFLTYFQNEAQLDKSGLPSDRFFAERPEGSVSTLKIQRTQQEDSAVYLCASSRPGQGLTDTQYFGPGTRLTVL.

CDR3 DNA sequence: TGTGCCAGTAGTGGACAGGGTTTTAGGGGGCAGTTCTTC. It encodes CASSGQGFRGQFF. This chain joins TRBV19 and TRBJ2-1; 8 bases are shared with TRBD1. This CDR3 comprises 13 residues. V was clipped by 5 bases and J by 12 bases; unmatched bases: 9. From germline, CDR1 is LNHDA and CDR2 SQIVND (reference sequence).

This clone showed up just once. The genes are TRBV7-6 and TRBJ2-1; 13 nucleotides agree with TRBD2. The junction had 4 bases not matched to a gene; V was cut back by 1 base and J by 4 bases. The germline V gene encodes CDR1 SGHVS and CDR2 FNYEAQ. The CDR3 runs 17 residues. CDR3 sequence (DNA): TGTGCCAGCAGCTTAGAACTAGCGGGGGGGTCATACAATGAGCAGTTCTTC. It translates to CASSLELAGGSYNEQFF.

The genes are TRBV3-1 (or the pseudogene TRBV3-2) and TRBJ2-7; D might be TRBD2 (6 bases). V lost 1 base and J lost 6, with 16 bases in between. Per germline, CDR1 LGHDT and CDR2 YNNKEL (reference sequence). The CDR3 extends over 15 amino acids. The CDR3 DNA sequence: TGTGCCAGCAGCCAAGTCAAGTGGGTGGGAGGCGAGCAGTACTTC. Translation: CASSQVKWVGGEQYF.

CDR3 residues: CASSLRRQGNLNTEAFF. In DNA form, the CDR3 reads TGTGCCAGCAGCTTGCGAAGACAGGGGAACCTGAACACTGAAGCTTTCTTT. V and J are TRBV3-1 (or the pseudogene TRBV3-2) and TRBJ1-1, with TRBD1 matching 8 bases. The CDR3 has 17 amino acids. Germline-derived CDR1 and CDR2 are LGHDT and YNNKEL (reference sequence). After removal of 5 bases from V and 0 bases from J, the junction contained 11 bases not matched to a gene.

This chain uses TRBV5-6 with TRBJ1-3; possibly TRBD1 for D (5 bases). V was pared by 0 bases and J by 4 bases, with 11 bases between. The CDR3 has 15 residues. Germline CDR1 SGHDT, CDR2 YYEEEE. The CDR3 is CASSLGLGPGNTIYF. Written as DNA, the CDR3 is TGTGCCAGCAGCTTGGGGTTGGGGCCCGGAAACACCATATATTTT.

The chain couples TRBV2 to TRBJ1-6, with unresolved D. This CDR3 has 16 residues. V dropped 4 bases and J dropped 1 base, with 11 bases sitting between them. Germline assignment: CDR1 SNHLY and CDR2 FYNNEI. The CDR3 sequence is CASSVIPMSYNSPLHF. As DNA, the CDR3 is TGTGCCAGCAGTGTCATCCCCATGTCCTATAATTCACCCCTCCACTTT.

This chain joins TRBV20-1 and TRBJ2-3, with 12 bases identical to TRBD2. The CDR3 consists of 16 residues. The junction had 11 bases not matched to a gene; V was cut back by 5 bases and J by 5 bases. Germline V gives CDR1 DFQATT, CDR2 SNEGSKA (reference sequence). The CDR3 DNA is TGCAGTGCTGGTGACCTAGCGGGGGGGCTTATAGATACGCAGTATTTT. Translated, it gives CSAGDLAGGLIDTQYF.

CDR3: CASSLQGSGANVLTF. The CDR3 nucleotides read TGTGCCAGCAGCCTACAGGGCTCTGGGGCCAACGTCCTGACTTTC. This rearrangement joins TRBV14 to TRBJ2-6; a possible D gene is TRBD1 (6 bases). In germline, CDR1 is SGHDN, CDR2 FVKESK. V lost 4 bases and J 0 bases, leaving 7 bases between the germline ends. The CDR3 extends over 15 amino acids. The variable domain in full, with the rest retrieved from reference TRBV14 and TRBJ2-6, is EAGVTQFPSHSVIEKGQTVTLRCDPISGHDNLYWYRRVMGKEIKFLLHFVKESKQDESGMPNNRFLAERTGGTYSTLKVQPAELEDSGVYFCASSLQGSGANVLTFGAGSRLTVL.